The clone carrying this TCR beta chain was counted many times. These data are taken from a study of T cell repertoires in cytomegalovirus infection. The wider study: Indicated by public TCR beta signatures were CMV infection and matching HLA type.

The CDR3 is made up of 14 amino acids. From germline, CDR1 is SGHTA and CDR2 FQGNSA. Trimming left V 3 bases short and J 4 bases short, with 12 bases between. TCRdb re-called the reads with MiXCR, one entry per CDR3 protein. The sample records about 250,000 distinct CDR3 sequences, around 12% being singletons. This receptor was taken from a human donor in good health (CMV status not recorded). Some clones in this sample may be carry-over from other donors' samples. Sequences were obtained from PBMCs. The chain couples TRBV7-2 to TRBJ1-1; D remains ambiguous. CDR3 protein: CASSFRGRGTEAFF. CDR3 in DNA: TGTGCCAGCAGCTTCCGAGGACGCGGCACTGAAGCTTTCTTT.